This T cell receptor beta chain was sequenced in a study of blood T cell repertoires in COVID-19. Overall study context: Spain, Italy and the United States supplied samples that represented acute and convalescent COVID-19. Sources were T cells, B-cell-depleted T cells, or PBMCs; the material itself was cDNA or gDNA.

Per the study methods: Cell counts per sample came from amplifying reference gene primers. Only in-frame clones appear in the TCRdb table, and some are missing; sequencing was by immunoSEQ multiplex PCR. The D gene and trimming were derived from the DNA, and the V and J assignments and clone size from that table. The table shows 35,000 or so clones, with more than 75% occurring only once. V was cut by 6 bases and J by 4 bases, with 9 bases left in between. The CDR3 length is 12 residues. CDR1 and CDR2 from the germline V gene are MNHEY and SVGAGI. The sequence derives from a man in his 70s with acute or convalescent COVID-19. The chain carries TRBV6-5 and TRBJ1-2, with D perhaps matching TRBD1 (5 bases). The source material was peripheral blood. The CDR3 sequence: CASRSTGYGYTF. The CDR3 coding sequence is TGTGCCAGCAGGAGCACAGGCTATGGCTACACCTTC.